This TCR beta chain was obtained from a study of blood T cell repertoires in COVID-19. This CDR3 is 18 amino acids long. In germline, CDR1 is LNHDA, CDR2 SQIVND (reference sequence). J lost 7 bases, V lost 4 bases, and 13 bases had no gene match. Measured with immunoSEQ multiplex PCR; TCRdb has only the in-frame clones, and not every one. The sample has about 370,000 clones, 89% seen once. V is TRBV19 and J is TRBJ2-1, with 13 bases matching TRBD2. The sequence came from a woman under 40 with COVID-19, enrolled during active disease. Material for sequencing was peripheral blood. In DNA, the CDR3 is TGTGCCAGTAGTACCCTCCGAACTAGCGGGGGGGCTGAAAATGAGCAGTTCTTC. Encoded protein: CASSTLRTSGGAENEQFF.